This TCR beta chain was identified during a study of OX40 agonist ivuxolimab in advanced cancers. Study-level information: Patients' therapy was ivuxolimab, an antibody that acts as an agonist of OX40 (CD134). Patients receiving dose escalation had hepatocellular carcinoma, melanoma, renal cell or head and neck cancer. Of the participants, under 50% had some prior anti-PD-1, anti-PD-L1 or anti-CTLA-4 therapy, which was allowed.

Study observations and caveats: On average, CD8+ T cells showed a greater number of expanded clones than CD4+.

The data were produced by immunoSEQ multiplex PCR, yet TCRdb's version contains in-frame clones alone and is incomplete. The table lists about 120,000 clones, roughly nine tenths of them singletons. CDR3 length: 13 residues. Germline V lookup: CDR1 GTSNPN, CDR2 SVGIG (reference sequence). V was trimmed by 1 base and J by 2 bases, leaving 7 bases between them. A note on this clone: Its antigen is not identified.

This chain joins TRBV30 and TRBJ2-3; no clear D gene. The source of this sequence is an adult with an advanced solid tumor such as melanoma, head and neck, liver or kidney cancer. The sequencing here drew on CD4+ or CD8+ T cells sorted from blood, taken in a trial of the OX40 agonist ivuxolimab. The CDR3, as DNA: TGTGCCTGGAGTGAGCGACTCACAGATACGCAGTATTTT. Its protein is CAWSERLTDTQYF.